These 20 T cell receptor beta chains were all obtained from the same sample, sequenced in a study of cytomegalovirus exposure and HLA in healthy donors. 60 Vbeta and 13 Jbeta primers were used in PCR. Clones were sequenced by immunoSEQ multiplex PCR, and TCRdb holds only the in-frame ones, with some missing. Among 180,000 or so clones listed, about 83% were seen once. Material for sequencing was PBMCs. All receptors come from a female donor in good health and CMV-seronegative.

The chain joins TRBV5-6 to TRBJ2-1; D possibly corresponds to TRBD2 (6 bases). The CDR3 is made up of 16 amino acids. Deletions cut 3 bases from V and 0 bases from J, with 13 bases between. Germline assignment: CDR1 SGHDT and CDR2 YYEEEE. The CDR3, as DNA: TGTGCCAGCAGCTGGGGGACTGAGGTCTCCTACAATGAGCAGTTCTTC. Protein sequence: CASSWGTEVSYNEQFF.

The V call is TRBV7-9, the J call TRBJ1-1; TRBD1 is a possible D gene (5 bases). Germline V gene data show CDR1 as SEHNR and CDR2 as FQNEAQ (reference sequence). Trimming removed 10 bases from V and 4 bases from J, with 22 bases in between. This CDR3 contains 15 residues. The CDR3 bases are TGTGCCATCACGTCGGGAGGGGCTGAGGGCACTGAAGCTTTCTTT. It translates to CAITSGGAEGTEAFF.

This rearrangement joins TRBV7-2 to TRBJ1-5; 8 bases agree with TRBD1. Losses at the gene ends were 4 bases for V and 5 bases for J; bases not matched to a gene: 4. The CDR3 has 14 amino acids. Germline V CDR1 and CDR2: SGHTA, FQGNSA. The CDR3 here is CASSSPGGHQPQHF. The CDR3 nucleotides read TGTGCCAGCAGCTCCCCAGGGGGCCATCAGCCCCAGCATTTT.

J is TRBJ1-1 and V is TRBV6-5; D is undetermined. V dropped 8 bases and J dropped 3 bases, with 19 bases sitting between them. This CDR3 spans 15 amino acids. Germline values: CDR1 MNHEY, CDR2 SVGAGI. The CDR3 protein is CASAFSSASYTEAFF. The CDR3 nucleotides read TGTGCCAGCGCGTTTTCGTCCGCTTCGTACACTGAAGCTTTCTTT.

This chain uses TRBV4-3 with TRBJ2-7, with D perhaps TRBD2 (6 bases). Between the trimmed V and J ends, which lost 4 bases and 4 bases, there was a span of 11 bases. There are 13 residues in the CDR3. CDR1 and CDR2 from the germline V gene are LGHNA and YSLEER. CDR3 coding DNA: TGCGCCAGCAGCCCTACCGGGAGATACGAGCAGTACTTC. It yields the protein CASSPTGRYEQYF.

This clone appeared a single time. The J gene is TRBJ2-5, the V gene TRBV11-2; TRBD1 matches 7 bases. The J call is doubtful: the DNA matches TRBJ2-7 better. The CDR3 sequence is 15 residues long. From germline, CDR1 is SGHAT and CDR2 FQNNGV. In DNA, the CDR3 is TGTGCCAGCAGCTTAGTACTGGACAGGAGGTACGAGCAGTACTTC. Protein sequence: CASSLVLDRRYEQYF.

The chain couples TRBV7-9 to TRBJ2-1; 7 bases line up with TRBD2. The CDR3 runs 16 residues. Germline-derived CDR1 and CDR2 are SEHNR and FQNEAQ (reference sequence). The ends lost 5 bases at V and 2 bases at J; junction bases unmatched: 9. As DNA, the CDR3 is TGTGCCAGCAGCATTCTGGGAGGGACCACCTACAATGAGCAGTTCTTC. Translation: CASSILGGTTYNEQFF.

V and J are TRBV7-6 and TRBJ1-1, with a possible D match to TRBD1 (6 bases). This CDR3 spans 16 amino acids. Germline V gene data show CDR1 as SGHVS and CDR2 as FNYEAQ. V was cut by 1 base and J by 0 bases, with 12 bases left in between. In DNA, the CDR3 is TGTGCCAGCAGCTTAGGACAGGACAAAATGAACACTGAAGCTTTCTTT. Encoded protein: CASSLGQDKMNTEAFF.

This clone came up a few times. This chain links TRBV6-6 with TRBJ1-5; possible D gene TRBD1, 5 bases. The CDR3 has 12 amino acids. V lost 6 bases, J lost 6 bases, and 9 bases lay in between. CDR1 MNHNY and CDR2 SVGAGI come from the germline V gene (reference sequence). The CDR3 DNA reads as TGTGCCAGCAGAGGGACTACTCAGCCCCAGCATTTT. It specifies CASRGTTQPQHF.

This clone has just a few counts. This sequence joins TRBV6-1 and TRBJ2-1; tentative D call: TRBD1 (6 bases). The CDR3 is 15 residues long. V lost 3 bases and J lost 14, with 23 bases in between. Per germline, CDR1 MNHNS and CDR2 SASEGT. CDR3 protein: CASSDTLAGASVKFF. The CDR3 DNA reads TGTGCCAGCAGTGACACTCTTGCAGGGGCTTCTGTAAAGTTCTTC.

The chain combines TRBV7-2 with TRBJ2-3, with D hard to call. Trimming took 1 base from V and 3 from J, leaving 8 bases between them. The CDR3 consists of 14 residues. Germline V gene sequence: CDR1 SGHTA, CDR2 FQGNSA. CDR3 in amino acids: CASSLDRLTDTQYF. The CDR3 coding sequence is TGTGCCAGCAGCTTAGATAGATTAACAGATACGCAGTATTTT.

The chain employs TRBV7-6 and TRBJ1-1, with 11 bases that match TRBD1. The CDR3 runs 15 residues. The trim removed 4 bases at V and 6 bases at J, leaving 7 bases unmatched. The germline V gene has CDR1 SGHVS and CDR2 FNYEAQ. CDR3 residues: CASSYGQGARAEAFF. In DNA, the CDR3 is TGTGCCAGCAGCTATGGACAGGGGGCCAGGGCTGAAGCTTTCTTT.

This rearrangement joins TRBV4-2 to TRBJ1-1, with D possibly TRBD1 on 6 matching bases. The CDR3 consists of 16 residues. V was cut by 1 base and J by 5 bases, with 17 bases left in between. CDR1 and CDR2 (germline): LGHNA, YNFKEQ. In DNA form, the CDR3 reads TGTGCCAGCAGCCAAGCCACAGGGAATGGGTTGACTGAAGCTTTCTTT. Translating gives CASSQATGNGLTEAFF.

The chain carries TRBV6-1 and TRBJ2-7; unclear D gene. Trimming took 3 bases from V and 2 from J, leaving 14 bases between them. From germline, CDR1 is MNHNS and CDR2 SASEGT. There are 15 residues in the CDR3. CDR3 region: CASSDPRRPPYEQYF. CDR3 DNA: TGTGCCAGCAGTGACCCCCGGCGGCCACCCTACGAGCAGTACTTC.

V usage is TRBV7-2 and J usage is TRBJ2-7; 7 bases are shared with TRBD2. Per germline, CDR1 SGHTA and CDR2 FQGNSA. The CDR3 spans 12 residues. V lost 6 bases to trimming and J lost 5 bases; unmatched junction nucleotides: 4. CDR3 loop: CASRGGGDEQYF. The CDR3 coding sequence is TGTGCCAGCAGGGGTGGGGGGGACGAGCAGTACTTC.

This clone was recorded once. The chain combines TRBV6-5 with TRBJ2-2; tentatively, D is TRBD1 (5 bases). The CDR3 length is 15 residues. Germline V CDR1 and CDR2: MNHEY, SVGAGI. The V and J ends lost 1 base and 1 base respectively, with 7 bases between them. The CDR3, as DNA: TGTGCCAGCAGTTACTGGGGCAGGAACACCGGGGAGCTGTTTTTT. Translation: CASSYWGRNTGELFF.

CDR3 amino acids: CASRGGLQYNSPLHF. CDR3 in DNA: TGTGCCAGCAGGGGGGGACTGCAATATAATTCACCCCTCCACTTT. The chain couples TRBV6-1 to TRBJ1-6, with D tentatively TRBD1 (5 bases). V was shortened by 6 bases and J by 4 bases, with 13 bases between the two germline ends. The CDR3 contains 15 residues. The germline V gene has CDR1 MNHNS and CDR2 SASEGT.

The chain carries TRBV9 and TRBJ2-5, with TRBD1 matching over 7 bases. From germline, CDR1 is SGDLS and CDR2 YYNGEE. This CDR3 comprises 15 residues. The V gene end was trimmed by 1 base and the J gene end by 2 bases; junction bases not matched to a gene: 5. The CDR3 nucleotides read TGTGCCAGCAGCGTAAGCACAGGGGAACAAGAGACCCAGTACTTC. As protein: CASSVSTGEQETQYF.

This clone has only one observation. J is TRBJ2-2 and V is TRBV12-5; 8 nucleotides align to TRBD2. Germline-derived CDR1 and CDR2 are LGHNT and FRNRAP. The CDR3 loop spans 15 amino acids. Losses at the gene ends were 7 bases for V and 2 bases for J; bases not matched to a gene: 6. In DNA, the CDR3 is TGTGCTAGTGTCCCGGGGGGGCCCAACACCGGGGAGCTGTTTTTT. Its translation is CASVPGGPNTGELFF.

J is TRBJ2-7 and V is TRBV9; D possibly corresponds to TRBD2 (6 bases). Germline V gene sequence: CDR1 SGDLS, CDR2 YYNGEE. This CDR3 region has 16 residues. V lost 3 bases to trimming and J lost 4 bases, with 20 bases between them. The CDR3 reads CASSATSTAGGYEQYF. DNA for the CDR3: TGTGCCAGCAGCGCGACCTCGACGGCCGGGGGATACGAGCAGTACTTC.